This TCR beta chain was obtained from a study of T cells in Graves' hyperthyroidism and ophthalmopathy. TCR beta CDR3 regions were amplified from RNA. First-round RT-PCR targeting the TCR CDR3 was performed with the HTBI primer set. One entry per CDR3 protein results from TCRdb running MiXCR on the multiplex PCR reads. This sample has 250,000 or so distinct CDR3 sequences; about 16% occur once, and the top ten carry over 30%. The CDR3 spans 14 residues. Germline V gene sequence: CDR1 KGHDR, CDR2 SFDVKD. V lost 8 bases to trimming and J lost 4 bases; unmatched junction nucleotides: 7. The source material was blood. This rearrangement joins TRBV24-1 to TRBJ2-3; 8 bases agree with TRBD1. The clonotype originates from a woman between 45 and 65 years old with Graves' hyperthyroidism that later progressed to Graves' ophthalmopathy. CDR3 loop: CATTRQGNSDTQYF. DNA for the CDR3: TGTGCCACCACCCGACAGGGGAACTCAGATACGCAGTATTTT.